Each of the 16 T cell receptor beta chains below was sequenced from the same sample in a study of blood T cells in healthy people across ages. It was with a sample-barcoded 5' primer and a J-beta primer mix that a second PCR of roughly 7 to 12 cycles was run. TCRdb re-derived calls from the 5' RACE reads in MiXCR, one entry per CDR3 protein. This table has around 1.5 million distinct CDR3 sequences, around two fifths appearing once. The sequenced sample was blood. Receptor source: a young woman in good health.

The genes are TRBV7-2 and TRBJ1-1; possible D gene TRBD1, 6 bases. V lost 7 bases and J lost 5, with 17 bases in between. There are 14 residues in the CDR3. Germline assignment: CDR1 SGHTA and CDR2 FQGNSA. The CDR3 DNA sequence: TGTGCCAGCACCCAACCGCTTAGGGGGACTGAAGCTTTCTTT. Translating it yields CASTQPLRGTEAFF.

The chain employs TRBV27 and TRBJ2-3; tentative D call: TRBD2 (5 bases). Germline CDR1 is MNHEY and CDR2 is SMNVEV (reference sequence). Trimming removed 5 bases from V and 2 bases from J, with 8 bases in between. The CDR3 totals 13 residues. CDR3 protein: CASSNGITDTQYF. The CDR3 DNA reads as TGTGCCAGCAGTAACGGGATCACAGATACGCAGTATTTT.

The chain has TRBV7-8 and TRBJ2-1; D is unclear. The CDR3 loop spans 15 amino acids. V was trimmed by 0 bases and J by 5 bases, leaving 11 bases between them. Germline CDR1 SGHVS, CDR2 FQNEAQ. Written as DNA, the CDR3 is TGTGCCAGCAGCTTAGCCCCTAACTTAAACAATGAGCAGTTCTTC. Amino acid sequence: CASSLAPNLNNEQFF.

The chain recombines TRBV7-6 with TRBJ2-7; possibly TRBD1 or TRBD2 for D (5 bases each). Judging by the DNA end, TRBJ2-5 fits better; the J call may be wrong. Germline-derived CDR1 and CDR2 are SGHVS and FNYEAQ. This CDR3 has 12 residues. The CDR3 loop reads CASSRGVGTQYF. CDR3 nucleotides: TGTGCCAGCAGCAGAGGGGTGGGGACCCAGTACTTC.

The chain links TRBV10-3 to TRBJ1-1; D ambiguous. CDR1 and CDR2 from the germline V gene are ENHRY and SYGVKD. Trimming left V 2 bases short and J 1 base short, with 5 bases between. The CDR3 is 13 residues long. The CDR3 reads CAISEAPNTEAFF. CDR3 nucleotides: TGTGCCATCAGTGAGGCCCCGAACACTGAAGCTTTCTTT.

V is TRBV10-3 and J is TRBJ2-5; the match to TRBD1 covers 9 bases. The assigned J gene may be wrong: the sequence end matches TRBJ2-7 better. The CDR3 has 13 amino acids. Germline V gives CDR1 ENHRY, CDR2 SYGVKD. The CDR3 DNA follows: TGTGCCATCAGTGATACAGGGGGCGGCGAGCAGTACTTC. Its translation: CAISDTGGGEQYF.

The DNA for the CDR3 is TGTGCCAGCAGCCACCGGGGAAGAGAGACCCAGTACTTC. Translated: CASSHRGRETQYF. The J gene is TRBJ2-5, the V gene TRBV3-1; weak D call: TRBD2 (5 bases). CDR3 length: 13 residues. Per germline, CDR1 LGHDT and CDR2 YNNKEL (reference sequence). Trimming pared 3 bases from V and 4 bases from J, leaving 9 bases between.

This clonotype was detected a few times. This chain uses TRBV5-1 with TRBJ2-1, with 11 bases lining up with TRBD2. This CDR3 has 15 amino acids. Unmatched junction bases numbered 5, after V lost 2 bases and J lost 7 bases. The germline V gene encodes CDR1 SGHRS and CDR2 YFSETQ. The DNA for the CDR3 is TGCGCCAGCAGCTTTACTAGCGGGAGTTGGAATGAGCAGTTCTTC. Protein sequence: CASSFTSGSWNEQFF.

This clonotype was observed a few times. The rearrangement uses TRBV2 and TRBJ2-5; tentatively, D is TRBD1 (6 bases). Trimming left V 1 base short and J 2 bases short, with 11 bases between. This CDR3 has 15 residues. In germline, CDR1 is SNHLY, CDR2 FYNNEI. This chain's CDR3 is CASSEGTADQETQYF. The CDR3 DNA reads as TGTGCCAGCAGTGAAGGGACAGCTGATCAAGAGACCCAGTACTTC.

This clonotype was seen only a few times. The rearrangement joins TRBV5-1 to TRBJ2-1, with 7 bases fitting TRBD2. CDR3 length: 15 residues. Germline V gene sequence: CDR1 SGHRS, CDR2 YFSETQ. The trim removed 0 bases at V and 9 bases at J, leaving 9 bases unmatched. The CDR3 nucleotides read TGCGCCAGCAGCTTGGCCTCAGGGAGGGACGTTGAGCAGTTCTTC. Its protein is CASSLASGRDVEQFF.

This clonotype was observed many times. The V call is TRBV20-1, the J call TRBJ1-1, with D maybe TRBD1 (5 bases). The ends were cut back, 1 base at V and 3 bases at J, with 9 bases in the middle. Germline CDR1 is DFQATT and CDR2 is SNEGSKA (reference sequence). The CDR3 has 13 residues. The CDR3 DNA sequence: TGCAGTGCTAGAGCCCAGGGTTACACTGAAGCTTTCTTT. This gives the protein CSARAQGYTEAFF.

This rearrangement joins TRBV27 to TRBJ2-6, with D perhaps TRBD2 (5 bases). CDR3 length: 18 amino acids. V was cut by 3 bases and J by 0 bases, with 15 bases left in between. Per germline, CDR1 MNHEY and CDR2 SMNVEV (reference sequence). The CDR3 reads CASSFGGGDLSGANVLTF. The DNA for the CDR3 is TGTGCCAGCAGTTTTGGAGGAGGAGACCTCTCTGGGGCCAACGTCCTGACTTTC.

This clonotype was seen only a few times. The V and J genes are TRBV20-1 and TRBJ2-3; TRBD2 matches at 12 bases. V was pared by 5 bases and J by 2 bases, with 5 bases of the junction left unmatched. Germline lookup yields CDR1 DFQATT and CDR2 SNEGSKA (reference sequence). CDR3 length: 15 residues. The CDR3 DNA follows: TGCAGTGCTTATGGACTAGCGGGGATCACAGATACGCAGTATTTT. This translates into CSAYGLAGITDTQYF.

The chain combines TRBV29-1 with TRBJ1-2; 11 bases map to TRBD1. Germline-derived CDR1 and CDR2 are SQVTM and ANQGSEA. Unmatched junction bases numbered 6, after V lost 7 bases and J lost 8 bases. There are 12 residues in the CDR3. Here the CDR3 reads CSAGQGARGYTF. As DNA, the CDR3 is TGCAGCGCCGGACAGGGGGCGCGGGGCTACACCTTC.

The CDR3, as DNA: TGTGCCAGCAGCTTACCCCTAGCGGGGGGGCAAGAGACCCAGTACTTC. It specifies CASSLPLAGGQETQYF. This chain uses TRBV7-6 with TRBJ2-5, with 12 positions matching TRBD2. The CDR3 runs 16 residues. Germline CDR1 reads SGHVS; CDR2 reads FNYEAQ. J was trimmed by 2 bases and V by 2 bases; bases with no gene match: 3. The full variable domain, with the rest looked up from reference TRBV7-6 and TRBJ2-5, is GAGVSQSPRYKVTKRGQDVALRCDPISGHVSLYWYRQALGQGPEFLTYFNYEAQQDKSGLPNDRFSAERPEGSISTLTIQRTEQRDSAMYRCASSLPLAGGQETQYFGPGTRLLVL.

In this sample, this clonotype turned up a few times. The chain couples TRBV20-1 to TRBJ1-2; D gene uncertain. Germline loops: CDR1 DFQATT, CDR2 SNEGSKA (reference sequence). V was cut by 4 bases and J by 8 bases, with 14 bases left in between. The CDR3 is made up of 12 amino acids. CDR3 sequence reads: CSAIPLVRGYTF. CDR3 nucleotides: TGCAGTGCTATCCCTTTGGTCAGGGGCTACACCTTC.